The T cell receptor beta chain under discussion was sequenced for a study of identical twins. This clonotype was detected a few times. What it recognizes is unknown. TCRdb analysed the 5' RACE reads with MiXCR anew, one entry per CDR3 protein. The sample carries more than 200,000 distinct CDR3 sequences, roughly 10% recorded once. Only healthy Caucasians were enrolled as donors. General study points: The study drew conclusions from cross-sectional statistical analysis, not from following the same donors.

The clonotype comes from a woman between 18 and 29 years old in good health. The material sequenced was memory (CD45RO+) T cells sorted from blood.

DNA of the CDR3: TGTGCCAGCAGCGTCGGACTAGCGGCTAGCACAGATACGCAGTATTTT. It yields the protein CASSVGLAASTDTQYF. V gene TRBV9 combines with J gene TRBJ2-3; 10 bases match TRBD2. The CDR3 is 16 residues long. V trimming: 2 bases; J trimming: 0 bases; junction bases outside the gene matches: 3. Germline V CDR1 and CDR2: SGDLS, YYNGEE.